The 20 T cell receptor beta chains presented below share a single source sample, sequenced in a study of T cells after yellow fever vaccination (dated by TCRdb to the late 2010s). In the paper's terms, the treatment or condition label means: live attenuated yellow fever vaccine strain. The library was produced with 5' RACE. Sequencing used an Illumina HiSeq 2500. TCRdb trimmed the raw reads at Q25, called clones with MiXCR and kept productive beta chains. For every CDR3 protein sequence, its rows merge into one entry that carries the most common genes and DNA. A total of approximately 610,000 distinct CDR3 sequences appear in this sample, 17% of them only once. The biggest ten clones account for roughly 17% of the sample. Sample: PBMCs, taken around 5 days after the first yellow fever vaccination. These receptor sequences come from a man aged 18 to 30 who received the YFV17D yellow fever vaccine.

There are a few counts of this clonotype. The chain employs TRBV4-1 and TRBJ1-1; D ambiguous. The CDR3 consists of 15 residues. The V and J ends lost 0 bases and 7 bases respectively, with 15 bases between them. Germline V lookup: CDR1 MGHRA, CDR2 YSYEKL. The CDR3 DNA follows: TGCGCCAGCAGCCAAGATATGGGGTTAAGGTTTGAAGCTTTCTTT. Residues: CASSQDMGLRFEAFF.

The chain recombines TRBV3-1 with TRBJ2-5, with 8 nucleotides matching TRBD2. Germline V gives CDR1 LGHDT, CDR2 YNNKEL (reference sequence). CDR3 length: 15 amino acids. V shed 2 bases and J 1 base; nucleotides not matched to a gene: 3. CDR3 DNA sequence: TGTGCCAGCAGCCAATTCGCGGGGGGCCAAGAGACCCAGTACTTC. This translates into CASSQFAGGQETQYF.

The chain carries TRBV4-3 and TRBJ2-3, with D maybe TRBD2 (5 bases). The length of the CDR3 is 16 residues. Trimming stripped 0 bases from V and 2 bases from J, with 12 bases between. Germline CDR1 reads LGHNA; CDR2 reads YSLEER. CDR3 amino acids: CASSQDTREFTDTQYF. In DNA form, the CDR3 reads TGCGCCAGCAGCCAAGATACGAGGGAATTCACAGATACGCAGTATTTT.

The rearrangement joins TRBV7-9 to TRBJ1-1; D may be TRBD1 (6 bases). Trimming shortened V by 8 bases and J by 1 base, and 14 bases separated the two germline ends. Germline CDR1 is SEHNR and CDR2 is FQNEAQ (reference sequence). This CDR3 has 14 residues. The CDR3 region is CASDWGGQNTEAFF. The CDR3 coding sequence is TGTGCCAGCGATTGGGGGGGGCAGAACACTGAAGCTTTCTTT.

The chain combines TRBV29-1 with TRBJ2-7; D uncertain. The CDR3 loop spans 13 amino acids. CDR1 is SQVTM and CDR2 is ANQGSEA in the germline V gene. The V gene lost 6 bases and the J gene lost 2 bases, with 14 bases spanning the gap. The CDR3 reads CSVQRIETYEQYF. CDR3 sequence (DNA): TGCAGCGTACAGAGGATCGAAACCTACGAGCAGTACTTC.

This sequence joins TRBV6-5 and TRBJ2-1; 8 nucleotides line up with TRBD1. The CDR3 has 13 amino acids. V trimming: 2 bases; J trimming: 9 bases; junction bases outside the gene matches: 3. Germline CDR1 is MNHEY and CDR2 is SVGAGI. The CDR3 DNA reads as TGTGCCAGCAGTTACACGGGGACAGGTGAGCAGTTCTTC. This codes for CASSYTGTGEQFF.

This chain connects TRBV20-1 to TRBJ1-2; TRBD1 matches 7 bases. Per the germline V gene, CDR1 is DFQATT and CDR2 is SNEGSKA (reference sequence). The CDR3 totals 14 residues. V lost 5 bases and J lost 1; bases outside the gene matches: 7. CDR3 nucleotide sequence: TGCAGTGCTGACGGGACAGACTTTAACTATGGCTACACCTTC. It yields the protein CSADGTDFNYGYTF.

The chain carries TRBV29-1 and TRBJ1-1; D not resolved. Trimming left V 3 bases short and J 1 base short, with 9 bases between. Germline loops: CDR1 SQVTM, CDR2 ANQGSEA. CDR3 length: 13 amino acids. For the CDR3, the DNA is TGCAGCGTTGAGGCGGGAACGAACACTGAAGCTTTCTTT. This encodes CSVEAGTNTEAFF.

This clonotype was counted at least ten times. The chain combines TRBV12-3 or TRBV12-4 with TRBJ1-6; unclear D gene. The CDR3 has 14 residues. Trimming stripped 3 bases from V and 7 bases from J, with 10 bases between. The CDR3 sequence: CASSFAAENSPLHF. The CDR3 coding sequence is TGTGCCAGCAGTTTTGCAGCTGAGAATTCACCCCTCCACTTT.

The genes are TRBV10-3 and TRBJ2-1, with 9 bases matching TRBD2. CDR3 length: 15 amino acids. Per germline, CDR1 ENHRY and CDR2 SYGVKD. V lost 5 bases and J lost 3; bases outside the gene matches: 5. The CDR3 DNA sequence: TGTGCCATCAGTTTAGCGGGGGTGTTCTACAATGAGCAGTTCTTC. Amino acid sequence: CAISLAGVFYNEQFF.

This clonotype has more than one count but fewer than ten. The V gene is TRBV4-2, the J gene TRBJ2-3, with a tentative D call TRBD2 (5 bases). The germline CDR1 and CDR2 sequences are LGHNA and YNFKEQ. The CDR3 has 16 amino acids. With 7 bases removed from V and 0 bases from J, the gap between germline ends came to 17 bases. The CDR3 reads CASNHGRTISTDTQYF. The CDR3 bases are TGTGCCAGCAACCATGGGAGAACGATCAGCACAGATACGCAGTATTTT.

This sequence joins TRBV5-1 and TRBJ2-4, with 7 bases fitting TRBD2. The V segment lost 1 base and the J segment 1 base; nucleotides outside the gene matches: 2. The CDR3 is 15 amino acids. The germline gives CDR1 SGHRS, CDR2 YFSETQ. CDR3 DNA sequence: TGCGCCAGCAGCTTGCGGGGGGACGCCAAAAACATTCAGTACTTC. As protein: CASSLRGDAKNIQYF. Supplemented by reference TRBV5-1 and TRBJ2-4, the full variable domain reads KAGVTQTPRYLIKTRGQQVTLSCSPISGHRSVSWYQQTPGQGLQFLFEYFSETQRNKGNFPGRFSGRQFSNSRSEMNVSTLELGDSALYLCASSLRGDAKNIQYFGAGTRLSVL.

The CDR3 sequence is CASSLRRSYEQYF. CDR3 nucleotides: TGTGCCAGCAGCTTGAGGAGGAGCTACGAGCAGTACTTC. V and J are TRBV7-3 and TRBJ2-7; a weak D match, TRBD2 (5 bases). Germline CDR1 SGHTA, CDR2 FQGTGA. The CDR3 has 13 amino acids. V was cut by 3 bases and J by 3 bases, with 9 bases left in between.

The table lists this clonotype with many counts. This chain joins TRBV5-1 and TRBJ1-1, with 8 positions matching TRBD1. Germline V gene data show CDR1 as SGHRS and CDR2 as YFSETQ. Losses at the gene ends were 4 bases for V and 0 bases for J; bases not matched to a gene: 5. This CDR3 region has 15 residues. CDR3 in amino acids: CASSKEQGVNTEAFF. Here the CDR3 DNA reads TGCGCCAGCAGCAAGGAACAGGGGGTGAACACTGAAGCTTTCTTT.

In its sample, this clonotype was seen a few times. The rearrangement joins TRBV11-1 to TRBJ1-1, with D possibly matching TRBD1 (6 bases). The CDR3 consists of 16 residues. Deletions cut 2 bases from V and 0 bases from J, with 13 bases between. CDR1 is SGHAT and CDR2 is FQDESV in the germline V gene (reference sequence). The CDR3 region is CASSLPRGDLNTEAFF. In DNA form, the CDR3 reads TGTGCCAGCAGCTTACCAAGGGGGGACTTGAACACTGAAGCTTTCTTT.

This clonotype was detected a few times. V usage is TRBV12-3 or TRBV12-4 and J usage is TRBJ1-6; the D is unclear. CDR3 length equals 15 residues. V dropped 3 bases and J dropped 10 bases, with 16 bases sitting between them. The CDR3 reads CASSFHDFRSSPLHF. The CDR3 DNA reads as TGTGCCAGCAGTTTCCACGATTTCAGGTCGTCACCCCTCCACTTT.

The V and J genes are TRBV20-1 and TRBJ2-4, with D maybe TRBD1 (7 bases). V lost 1 base to trimming and J lost 7 bases, with 14 bases between them. Germline loops: CDR1 DFQATT, CDR2 SNEGSKA (reference sequence). The CDR3 runs to 14 residues. The DNA of the CDR3 is TGCAGTGCTAGAGTACAGGGGACTGGGAACATTCAGTACTTC. It specifies CSARVQGTGNIQYF.

This clonotype was seen only a few times. The chain links TRBV20-1 to TRBJ1-1; the D gene is possibly TRBD1 (6 bases). Germline V lookup: CDR1 DFQATT, CDR2 SNEGSKA (reference sequence). The CDR3 spans 14 residues. V gave up 1 base and J gave up 1 base, with 10 bases separating them. CDR3 nucleotides: TGCAGTGCTAGAGTGCTGGACAGGAACACTGAAGCTTTCTTT. Translating it yields CSARVLDRNTEAFF.

V and J are TRBV20-1 and TRBJ2-1; D uncertain. Trimming shortened V by 6 bases and J by 0 bases, and 15 bases separated the two germline ends. From germline, CDR1 is DFQATT and CDR2 SNEGSKA (reference sequence). The CDR3 contains 15 residues. CDR3 residues: CSATDPKTSYNEQFF. The CDR3 nucleotides are TGCAGTGCGACGGACCCCAAGACCTCCTACAATGAGCAGTTCTTC.

The rearrangement uses TRBV6-2 or TRBV6-3 and TRBJ1-5; D gene unclear. The CDR3 has 13 residues. V gave up 5 bases and J gave up 6 bases, with 11 bases separating them. Germline CDR1 MNHEY, CDR2 SVGEGT. For the CDR3, the DNA is TGTGCCAGCAGTCCTCAAATACTTCAGCCCCAGCATTTT. Encoded protein: CASSPQILQPQHF.